Listed below are T cell receptor beta chains from one sample, sequenced in a study of blood T cell repertoires in COVID-19. Profiling relied on immunoSEQ multiplex PCR, and the TCRdb table lists in-frame clones only, not all of them. The sample has tens of thousands of clones, roughly 90% seen once. Sequenced input: peripheral blood. These receptors came from a man aged 50 or older with COVID-19, enrolled during active disease. CDR3s include the opening cysteine and the closing phenylalanine or tryptophan. The order of the fields is J gene, V gene, D gene, clone size, CDR3 length, CDR3 protein, CDR3 DNA. D genes are given only for firm matches. Some rows have no size entry. The others give once, few or many, or a class for an expanded clone.

>TRBJ1-3|TRBV6-1|-|-|14
CASSEYSSGNTIYF
TGTGCCAGCAGTGAATACAGCTCTGGAAACACCATATATTTT
>TRBJ1-1|TRBV6-5|-|-|14
CASSSRGGVTEAFF
TGTGCCAGCAGTTCCCGGGGAGGTGTCACTGAAGCTTTCTTT
>TRBJ2-7|TRBV20-1|TRBD1|once|11
CSASPGQTPWF
TGCAGTGCTAGCCCGGGACAGACTCCTTGGTTC
>TRBJ1-2|TRBV27|-|-|15
CASRRTGAMSYGYTF
TGTGCCAGCAGACGCACAGGCGCCATGAGCTATGGCTACACCTTC
>TRBJ2-2|TRBV2|-|-|17
CASSEASGAWYTGELFF
TGTGCCAGCAGTGAAGCGAGTGGGGCCTGGTACACCGGGGAGCTGTTTTTT
>TRBJ2-1|TRBV5-4|-|-|15
CASSIQGGSYNEQFF
TGTGCCAGCAGCATACAGGGGGGGTCCTACAATGAGCAGTTCTTC
>TRBJ1-5|TRBV5-1|TRBD1|-|15
CASSSEGASNQPQHF
TGCGCCAGCAGTTCCGAGGGGGCCTCCAATCAGCCCCAGCATTTT
>TRBJ1-3|TRBV30|TRBD1|-|19
CACQKETGWKLRSGNTIYF
TGTGCCTGCCAAAAAGAGACAGGGTGGAAACTTCGCTCTGGAAACACCATATATTTT
>TRBJ2-7|TRBV6-2/TRBV6-3|TRBD2|once|15
CASSSLAGGPYEQYF
TGTGCCAGCAGTTCACTAGCGGGGGGGCCCTACGAGCAGTACTTC
>TRBJ1-5|TRBV6-5|-|-|13
CASRQGWHQPQHF
TGTGCCAGCAGGCAGGGGTGGCATCAGCCCCAGCATTTT
>TRBJ1-2|TRBV6-5|-|-|15
CASKIAGGFNYGYTF
TGTGCCAGCAAAATCGCGGGGGGGTTTAACTATGGCTACACCTTC